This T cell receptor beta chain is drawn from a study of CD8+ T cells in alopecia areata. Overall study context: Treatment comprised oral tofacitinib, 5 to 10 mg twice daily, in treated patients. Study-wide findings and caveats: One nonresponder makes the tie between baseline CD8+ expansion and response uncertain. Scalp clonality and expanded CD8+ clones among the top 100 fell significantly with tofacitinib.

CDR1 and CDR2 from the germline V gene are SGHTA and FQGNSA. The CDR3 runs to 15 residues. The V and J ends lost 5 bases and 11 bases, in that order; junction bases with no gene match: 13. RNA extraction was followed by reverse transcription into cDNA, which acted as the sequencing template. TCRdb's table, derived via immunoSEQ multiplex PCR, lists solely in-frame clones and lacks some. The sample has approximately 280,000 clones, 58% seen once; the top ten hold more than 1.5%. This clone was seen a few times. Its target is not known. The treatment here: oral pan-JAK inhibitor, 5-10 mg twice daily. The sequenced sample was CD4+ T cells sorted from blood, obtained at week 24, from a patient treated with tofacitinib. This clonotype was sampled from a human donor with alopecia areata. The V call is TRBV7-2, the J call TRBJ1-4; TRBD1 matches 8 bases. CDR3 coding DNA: TGTGCCAGCAGCATTCAAGGGGACAGGCTTGACAAACTGTTTTTT. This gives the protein CASSIQGDRLDKLFF.